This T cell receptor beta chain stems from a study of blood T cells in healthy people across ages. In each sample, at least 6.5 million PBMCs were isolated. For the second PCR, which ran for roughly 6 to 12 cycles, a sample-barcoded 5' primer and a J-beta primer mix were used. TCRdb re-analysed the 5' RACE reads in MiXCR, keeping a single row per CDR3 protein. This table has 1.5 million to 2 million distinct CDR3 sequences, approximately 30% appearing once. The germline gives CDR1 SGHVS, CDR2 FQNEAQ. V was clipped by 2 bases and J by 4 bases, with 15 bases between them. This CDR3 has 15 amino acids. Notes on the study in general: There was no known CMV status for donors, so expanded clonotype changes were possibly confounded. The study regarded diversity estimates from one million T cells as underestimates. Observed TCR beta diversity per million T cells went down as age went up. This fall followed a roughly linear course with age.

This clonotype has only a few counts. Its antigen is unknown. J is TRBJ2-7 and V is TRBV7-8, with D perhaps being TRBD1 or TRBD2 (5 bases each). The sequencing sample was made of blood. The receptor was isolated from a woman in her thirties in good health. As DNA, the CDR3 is TGTGCCAGCAGCTTAAGATCGTCGGGGCCATACGAGCAGTACTTC. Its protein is CASSLRSSGPYEQYF. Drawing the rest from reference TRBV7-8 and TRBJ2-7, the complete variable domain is GAGVSQSPRYKVAKRGQDVALRCDPISGHVSLFWYQQALGQGPEFLTYFQNEAQLDKSGLPSDRFFAERPEGSVSTLKIQRTQQEDSAVYLCASSLRSSGPYEQYFGPGTRLTVT.